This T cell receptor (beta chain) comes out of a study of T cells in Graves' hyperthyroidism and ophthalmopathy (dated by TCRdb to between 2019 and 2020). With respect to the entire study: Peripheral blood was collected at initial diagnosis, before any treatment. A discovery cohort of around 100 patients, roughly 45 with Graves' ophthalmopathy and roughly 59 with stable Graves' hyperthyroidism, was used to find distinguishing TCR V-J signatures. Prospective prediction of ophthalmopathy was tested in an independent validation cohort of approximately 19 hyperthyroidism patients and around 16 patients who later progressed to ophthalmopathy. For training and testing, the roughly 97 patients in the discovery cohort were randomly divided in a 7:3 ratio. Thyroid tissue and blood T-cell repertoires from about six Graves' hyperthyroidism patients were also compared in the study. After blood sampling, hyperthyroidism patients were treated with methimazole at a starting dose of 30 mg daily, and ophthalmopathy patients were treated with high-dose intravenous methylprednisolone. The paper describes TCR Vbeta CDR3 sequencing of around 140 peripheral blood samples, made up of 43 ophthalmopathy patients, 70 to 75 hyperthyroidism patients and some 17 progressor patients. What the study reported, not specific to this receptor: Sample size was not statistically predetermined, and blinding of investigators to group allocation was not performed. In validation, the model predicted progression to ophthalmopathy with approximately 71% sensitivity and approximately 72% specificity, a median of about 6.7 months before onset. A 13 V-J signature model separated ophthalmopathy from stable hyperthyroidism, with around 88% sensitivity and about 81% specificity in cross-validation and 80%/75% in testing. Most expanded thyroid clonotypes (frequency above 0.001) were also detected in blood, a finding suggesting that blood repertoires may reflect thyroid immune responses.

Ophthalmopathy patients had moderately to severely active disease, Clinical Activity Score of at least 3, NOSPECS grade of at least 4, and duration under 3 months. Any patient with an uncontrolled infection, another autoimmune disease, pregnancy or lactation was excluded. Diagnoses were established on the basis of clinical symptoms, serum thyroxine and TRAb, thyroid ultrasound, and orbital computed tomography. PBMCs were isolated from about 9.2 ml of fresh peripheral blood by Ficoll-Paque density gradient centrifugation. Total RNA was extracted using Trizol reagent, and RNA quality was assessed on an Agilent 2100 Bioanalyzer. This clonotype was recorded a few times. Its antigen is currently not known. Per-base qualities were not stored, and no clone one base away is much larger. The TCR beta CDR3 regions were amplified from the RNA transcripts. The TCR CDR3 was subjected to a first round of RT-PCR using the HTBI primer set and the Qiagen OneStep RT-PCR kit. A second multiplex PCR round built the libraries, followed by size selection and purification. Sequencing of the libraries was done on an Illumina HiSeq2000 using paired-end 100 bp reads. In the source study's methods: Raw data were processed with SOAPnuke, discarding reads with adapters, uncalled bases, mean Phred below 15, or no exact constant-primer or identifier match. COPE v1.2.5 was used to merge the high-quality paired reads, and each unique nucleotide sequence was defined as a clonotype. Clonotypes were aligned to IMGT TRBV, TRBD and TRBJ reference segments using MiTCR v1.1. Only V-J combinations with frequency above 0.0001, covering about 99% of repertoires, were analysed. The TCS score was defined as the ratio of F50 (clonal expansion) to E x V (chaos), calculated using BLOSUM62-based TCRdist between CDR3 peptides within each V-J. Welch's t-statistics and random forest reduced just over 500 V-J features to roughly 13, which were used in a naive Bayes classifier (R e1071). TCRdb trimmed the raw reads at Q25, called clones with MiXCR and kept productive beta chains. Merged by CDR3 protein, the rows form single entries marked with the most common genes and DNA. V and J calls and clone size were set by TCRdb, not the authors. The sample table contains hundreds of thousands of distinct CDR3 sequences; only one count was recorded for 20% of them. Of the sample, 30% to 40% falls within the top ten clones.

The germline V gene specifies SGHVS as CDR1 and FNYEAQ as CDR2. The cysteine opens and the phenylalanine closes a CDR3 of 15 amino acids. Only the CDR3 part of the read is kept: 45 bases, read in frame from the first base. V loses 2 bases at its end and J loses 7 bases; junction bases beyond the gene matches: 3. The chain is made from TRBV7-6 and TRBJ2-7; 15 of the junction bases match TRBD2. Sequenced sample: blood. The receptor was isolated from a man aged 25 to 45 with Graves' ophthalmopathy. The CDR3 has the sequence CASSLTGTSGGEQYF. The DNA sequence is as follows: TGTGCCAGCAGCTTAACCGGGACTAGCGGGGGGGAGCAGTACTTC.